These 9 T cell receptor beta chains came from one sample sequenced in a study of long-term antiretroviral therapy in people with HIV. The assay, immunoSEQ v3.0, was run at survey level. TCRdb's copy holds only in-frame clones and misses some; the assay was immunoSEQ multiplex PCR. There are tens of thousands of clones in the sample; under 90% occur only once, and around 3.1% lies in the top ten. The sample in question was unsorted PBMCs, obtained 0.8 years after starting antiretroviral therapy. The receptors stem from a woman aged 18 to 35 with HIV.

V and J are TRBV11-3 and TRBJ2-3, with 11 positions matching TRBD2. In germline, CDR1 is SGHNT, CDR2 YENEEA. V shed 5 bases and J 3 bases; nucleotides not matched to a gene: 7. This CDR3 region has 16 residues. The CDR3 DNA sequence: TGTGCCAGCAGCCCGGGACTAGCGGAGGGTACAGATACGCAGTATTTT. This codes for CASSPGLAEGTDTQYF.

CDR3 amino acids: CASSLGQSVGYTF. CDR3 in DNA: TGTGCCAGCAGCTTAGGACAGTCGGTCGGCTACACCTTC. The rearrangement joins TRBV7-9 to TRBJ1-2, with D tentatively TRBD1 (5 bases). V gave up 1 base and J gave up 8 bases, with 11 bases separating them. Germline V CDR1 and CDR2: SEHNR, FQNEAQ (reference sequence). The CDR3 has 13 residues.

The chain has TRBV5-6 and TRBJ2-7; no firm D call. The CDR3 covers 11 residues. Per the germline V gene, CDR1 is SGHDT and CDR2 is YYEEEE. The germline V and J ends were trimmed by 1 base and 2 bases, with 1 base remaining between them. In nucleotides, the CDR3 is TGTGCCAGCAGCTTGACCTACGAGCAGTACTTC. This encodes CASSLTYEQYF. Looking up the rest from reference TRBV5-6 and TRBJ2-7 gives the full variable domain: DAGVTQSPTHLIKTRGQQVTLRCSPKSGHDTVSWYQQALGQGPQFIFQYYEEEERQRGNFPDRFSGHQFPNYSSELNVNALLLGDSALYLCASSLTYEQYFGPGTRLTVT.

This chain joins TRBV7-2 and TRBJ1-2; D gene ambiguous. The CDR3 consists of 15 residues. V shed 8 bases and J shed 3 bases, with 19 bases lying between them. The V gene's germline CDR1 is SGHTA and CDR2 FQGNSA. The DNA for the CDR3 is TGTGCCAGCCAAGCCAGGCCTGGACCCTACTATGGCTACACCTTC. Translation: CASQARPGPYYGYTF.

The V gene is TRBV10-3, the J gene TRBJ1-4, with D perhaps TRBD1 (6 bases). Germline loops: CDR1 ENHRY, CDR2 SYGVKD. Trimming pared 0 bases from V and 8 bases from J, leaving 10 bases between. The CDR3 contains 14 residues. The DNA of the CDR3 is TGTGCCATCAGTGAGTCTACAGGGTGGGAAAAACTGTTTTTT. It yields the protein CAISESTGWEKLFF.

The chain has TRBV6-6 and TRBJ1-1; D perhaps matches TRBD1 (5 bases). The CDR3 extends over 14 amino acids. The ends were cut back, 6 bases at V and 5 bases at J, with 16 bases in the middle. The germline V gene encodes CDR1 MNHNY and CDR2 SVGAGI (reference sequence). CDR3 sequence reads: CASSSPGLITEAFF. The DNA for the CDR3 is TGTGCCAGCAGCTCACCGGGACTAATTACTGAAGCTTTCTTT.

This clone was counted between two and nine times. Here the CDR3 DNA reads TGTGCCAGTAGTATCGTAGTGGGACTGTTGACGAACACTGAAGCTTTCTTT. Protein product: CASSIVVGLLTNTEAFF. This chain links TRBV19 with TRBJ1-1; weak D call: TRBD1 (5 bases). With 3 bases removed from V and 1 base from J, the gap between germline ends came to 18 bases. The V gene's germline CDR1 is LNHDA and CDR2 SQIVND (reference sequence). This CDR3 contains 17 residues.

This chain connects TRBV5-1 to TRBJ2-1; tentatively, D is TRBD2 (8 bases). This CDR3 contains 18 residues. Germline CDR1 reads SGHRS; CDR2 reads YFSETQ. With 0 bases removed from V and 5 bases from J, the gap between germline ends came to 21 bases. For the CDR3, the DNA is TGCGCCAGCAGCTTGGGAAGGGGGCGGGAGGATCCCCACAATGAGCAGTTCTTC. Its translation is CASSLGRGREDPHNEQFF.

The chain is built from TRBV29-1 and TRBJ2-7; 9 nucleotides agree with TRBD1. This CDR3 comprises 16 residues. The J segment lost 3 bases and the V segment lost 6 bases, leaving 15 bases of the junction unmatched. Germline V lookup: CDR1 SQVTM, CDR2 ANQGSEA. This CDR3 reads CSVEIPGDRVNYEQYF. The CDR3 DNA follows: TGCAGCGTGGAAATTCCCGGGGACAGGGTCAACTACGAGCAGTACTTC.